A single sample gave rise to the 16 T cell receptor beta chains below, sequenced in a study of beta chain features in type 1 diabetes. Sequenced material consisted of expressed TCRB transcripts (all of the isolated RNA was reverse transcribed). Method: immunoSEQ multiplex PCR; TCRdb's copy keeps in-frame clones and lacks some. This sample has around 330,000 clones; 9.5% to 11% occur once, and the top ten carry 0.015%. Specimen: naive CD4+ T cells from blood. Receptors were obtained from a woman aged 30 to 39 in good health.

This clone appeared a few times. This chain uses TRBV7-2 with TRBJ2-1, with a tentative D call TRBD2 (6 bases). In germline, CDR1 is SGHTA, CDR2 FQGNSA. Trimming took off 5 bases at V and 9 bases at J, with 23 bases between the two ends. CDR3 length equals 16 residues. CDR3 nucleotides: TGTGCCAGCAGCCCGTTGACTAGGTCAAGGGTAACTGAGCAGTTCTTC. Translating gives CASSPLTRSRVTEQFF.

This sequence joins TRBV30 and TRBJ2-1, with TRBD2 matching 7 bases. The CDR3 covers 15 residues. V shed 1 base, J shed 6 bases, and the junction held 9 bases outside the gene matches. The germline V gene encodes CDR1 GTSNPN and CDR2 SVGIG (reference sequence). The CDR3 loop reads CAWSAPPGTTNEQFF. CDR3 nucleotide sequence: TGTGCCTGGAGTGCTCCCCCCGGGACTACCAATGAGCAGTTCTTC.

V and J are TRBV25-1 and TRBJ1-4, with D possibly matching TRBD1 (6 bases). V gave up 4 bases and J gave up 5 bases, with 14 bases separating them. CDR3 length equals 15 residues. Germline V gene data show CDR1 as MGHDK and CDR2 as SYGVNS. CDR3 protein: CASSAQNGQNEKLFF. Here the CDR3 DNA reads TGTGCCAGCAGTGCCCAAAACGGACAGAATGAAAAACTGTTTTTT.

This clone was seen only a few times. The chain combines TRBV30 with TRBJ2-1; D might be TRBD2 (5 bases). CDR1 is GTSNPN and CDR2 is SVGIG in the germline V gene (reference sequence). V was trimmed by 7 bases and J by 6 bases, leaving 10 bases between them. This CDR3 is 11 amino acids long. The CDR3 nucleotides read TGTGCCTTGCAGCGGATCAATGAGCAGTTCTTC. It encodes CALQRINEQFF.

This clone was picked up a small number of times. The J gene is TRBJ2-1, the V gene TRBV11-3, with TRBD2 matching over 7 bases. The V gene end was trimmed by 8 bases and the J gene end by 0 bases; junction bases not matched to a gene: 7. Germline values: CDR1 SGHNT, CDR2 YENEEA. CDR3 length equals 15 residues. The CDR3 reads CASGGTTYSYNEQFF. The CDR3 region has the DNA TGTGCCAGCGGTGGGACTACATACTCCTACAATGAGCAGTTCTTC.

This clone was counted only a few times. This chain connects TRBV19 to TRBJ1-5; 9 bases agree with TRBD1. From germline, CDR1 is LNHDA and CDR2 SQIVND (reference sequence). The CDR3 contains 17 residues. Trimming took 4 bases from V and 4 from J; bases not matched to a gene: 11. The CDR3 spells CASSTLSPGQGNQPQHF. CDR3 nucleotide sequence: TGTGCCAGTAGTACCCTGTCTCCGGGACAGGGAAATCAGCCCCAGCATTTT.

This clone came up a few times. The genes are TRBV29-1 and TRBJ2-7; 8 bases are a match to TRBD1. The CDR3 has 14 residues. J lost 5 bases, V lost 4 bases, and 10 bases had no gene match. CDR1 is SQVTM, CDR2 ANQGSEA, per germline. The CDR3 DNA follows: TGCAGCGTTGGGGGAGACAGGGGCAGGCACGAGCAGTACTTC. Translation gives CSVGGDRGRHEQYF.

This clone was picked up one time. CDR3 coding DNA: TGTGCCAGCAGCCCATCACGGGGAGGGGAGGGGAACATTCAGTACTTC. Amino acid sequence: CASSPSRGGEGNIQYF. The rearrangement links TRBV9 to TRBJ2-4; 7 bases agree with TRBD2. CDR1 SGDLS and CDR2 YYNGEE come from the germline V gene. This CDR3 is 16 amino acids long. The V and J ends lost 4 bases and 7 bases, in that order; junction bases with no gene match: 14.

The chain is built from TRBV5-1 and TRBJ2-4; TRBD2 matches at 11 bases. V was clipped by 0 bases and J by 0 bases; unmatched bases: 8. Germline-derived CDR1 and CDR2 are SGHRS and YFSETQ. The CDR3 is 19 residues long. As DNA, the CDR3 is TGCGCCAGCAGCTTGGGCCTAGCGGGAGGCCCCCAAGCCAAAAACATTCAGTACTTC. It is translated as CASSLGLAGGPQAKNIQYF.

The CDR3 sequence: CASSLKGASMSQYF. CDR3 in DNA: TGTGCCAGCAGTTTGAAGGGGGCCTCCATGTCCCAGTACTTC. V gene TRBV27 combines with J gene TRBJ2-5; 7 bases fit TRBD1. Looked up from germline, CDR1 is MNHEY and CDR2 is SMNVEV (reference sequence). CDR3 size: 14 residues. V gave up 3 bases and J gave up 9 bases; unmatched junction bases: 10.

This clone showed up just a few times. J is TRBJ2-5 and V is TRBV30; 7 nucleotides match TRBD2. Judging by the DNA end, TRBJ2-7 fits better; the J call may be wrong. Looked up from germline, CDR1 is GTSNPN and CDR2 is SVGIG (reference sequence). The length of the CDR3 is 15 residues. The CDR3 sequence is CAWNEAGRTSYEQYF. The DNA for the CDR3 is TGTGCCTGGAACGAAGCGGGGCGTACTTCCTACGAGCAGTACTTC.

J is TRBJ2-7 and V is TRBV6-6, with 7 positions matching TRBD1. V shed 5 bases and J 5 bases; nucleotides not matched to a gene: 9. The CDR3 consists of 14 residues. CDR1 and CDR2 (germline): MNHNY, SVGAGI (reference sequence). The CDR3 loop is CASSPQGPVDEQYF. CDR3 nucleotide sequence: TGTGCCAGCAGTCCACAGGGGCCGGTAGACGAGCAGTACTTC.

The chain recombines TRBV29-1 with TRBJ2-1; 8 nucleotides agree with TRBD2. Germline V lookup: CDR1 SQVTM, CDR2 ANQGSEA. The length of the CDR3 is 16 residues. J was trimmed by 9 bases and V by 4 bases; bases with no gene match: 17. CDR3 sequence reads: CSVAGQTGTRTVEQFF. CDR3 DNA sequence: TGCAGCGTTGCAGGACAAACCGGGACTAGAACGGTTGAGCAGTTCTTC.

This clone was recorded a few times. The chain combines TRBV4-3 with TRBJ2-1, with D unresolved. Germline CDR1 reads LGHNA; CDR2 reads YSLEER. The CDR3 consists of 16 residues. The ends were cut back, 2 bases at V and 2 bases at J, with 13 bases in the middle. The CDR3 is CASSQMAVTAYNEQFF. The CDR3 DNA reads TGCGCCAGCAGCCAAATGGCGGTCACGGCCTACAATGAGCAGTTCTTC.

This clone has a handful of counts. V usage is TRBV7-2 and J usage is TRBJ1-5; the match to TRBD1 covers 9 bases. The V and J ends lost 5 bases and 6 bases, in that order; junction bases with no gene match: 8. The CDR3 runs 15 residues. Per the germline V gene, CDR1 is SGHTA and CDR2 is FQGNSA. The CDR3 DNA reads TGTGCCAGCAGCGGGGGGACAGGGCTGCTTCAGCCCCAGCATTTT. This codes for CASSGGTGLLQPQHF.

The rearrangement joins TRBV29-1 to TRBJ2-5, with 11 bases identical to TRBD1. The DNA end favors TRBJ2-7, so the J call may be wrong. This CDR3 has 14 residues. The V gene's germline CDR1 is SQVTM and CDR2 ANQGSEA. CDR3 in amino acids: CSVTGQGGSYEQYF. CDR3 in DNA: TGCAGCGTAACGGGACAGGGGGGCTCCTACGAGCAGTACTTC.